The 20 T cell receptor beta chains below were found in one sample sequenced in a study of OX40 agonist ivuxolimab in advanced cancers. Generated by immunoSEQ multiplex PCR, the TCRdb table keeps only in-frame clones and is missing some. This table has 95,000 to 100,000 clones, 70% to 85% appearing once. The specimen was CD4+ or CD8+ T cells sorted from blood, collected in a trial of the OX40 agonist ivuxolimab. The receptors derive from an adult with an advanced solid tumor such as melanoma, head and neck, liver or kidney cancer.

J is TRBJ1-2 and V is TRBV6-5, with TRBD1 as a possible D gene (5 bases). Germline loops: CDR1 MNHEY, CDR2 SVGAGI. The CDR3 loop spans 16 amino acids. Trimming pared 0 bases from V and 0 bases from J, leaving 11 bases between. CDR3 sequence: CASSYSSQGANYGYTF. The DNA of the CDR3 is TGTGCCAGCAGTTACTCGTCGCAGGGAGCTAACTATGGCTACACCTTC.

The gene calls are TRBV28 and TRBJ2-3; the match to TRBD1 covers 8 bases. V lost 6 bases to trimming and J lost 4 bases; unmatched junction nucleotides: 12. CDR1 is MDHEN and CDR2 is SYDVKM in the germline V gene. The CDR3 has 16 amino acids. CDR3 bases: TGTGCCAGCAGCAGCCAGGGGGCGGGTCAGTCAGATACGCAGTATTTT. Residues: CASSSQGAGQSDTQYF.

CDR3 residues: CASRRDRGGYGYTF. CDR3 DNA sequence: TGTGCCAGCAGACGGGACAGGGGAGGGTATGGCTACACCTTC. The chain is built from TRBV6-6 and TRBJ1-2, with TRBD1 matching over 10 bases. The trim removed 6 bases at V and 5 bases at J, leaving 6 bases unmatched. CDR3 length: 14 amino acids. Germline CDR1 is MNHNY and CDR2 is SVGAGI (reference sequence).

The chain employs TRBV7-2 and TRBJ2-5; TRBD1 might be the D (6 bases). This CDR3 contains 16 residues. Trimming removed 0 bases from V and 5 bases from J, with 16 bases in between. Germline CDR1 SGHTA, CDR2 FQGNSA. The CDR3 nucleotides read TGTGCCAGCAGCTTAGCGCGCGACAGGAATCGGGAGACCCAGTACTTC. Protein sequence: CASSLARDRNRETQYF.

This clone was counted a few times. The chain uses TRBV5-1 and TRBJ2-6; weak D call: TRBD2 (7 bases). CDR3 length equals 18 residues. Germline CDR1 and CDR2: SGHRS and YFSETQ. The germline V and J ends were trimmed by 0 bases and 3 bases, with 16 bases remaining between them. The CDR3 DNA is TGCGCCAGCAGCTTGGTTGTGGGGGGGCCCGGTGGGGCCAACGTCCTGACTTTC. This codes for CASSLVVGGPGGANVLTF. The full variable domain, its missing parts supplied by reference TRBV5-1 and TRBJ2-6, is KAGVTQTPRYLIKTRGQQVTLSCSPISGHRSVSWYQQTPGQGLQFLFEYFSETQRNKGNFPGRFSGRQFSNSRSEMNVSTLELGDSALYLCASSLVVGGPGGANVLTFGAGSRLTVL.

This sequence joins TRBV6-1 and TRBJ2-7, with 9 bases aligning to TRBD1. The junction had 7 bases not matched to a gene; V was cut back by 5 bases and J by 2 bases. This CDR3 has 15 residues. Germline V CDR1 and CDR2: MNHNS, SASEGT. The CDR3 nucleotides are TGTGCCAGCAGTTTAGAACAGGGGGCGACCTACGAGCAGTACTTC. Its translation is CASSLEQGATYEQYF.

CDR3 region: CASSVEPGGTEAFF. The CDR3 DNA follows: TGTGCCAGCAGCGTAGAACCAGGGGGCACTGAAGCTTTCTTT. The chain recombines TRBV9 with TRBJ1-1; TRBD1 agrees at 7 bases. With V trimmed by 0 bases and J by 4 bases, 3 bases remained unmatched. Germline CDR1 is SGDLS and CDR2 is YYNGEE. The CDR3 has 14 amino acids.

This chain connects TRBV7-2 to TRBJ1-1, with 10 bases that match TRBD1. The CDR3 has 13 amino acids. Germline CDR1 SGHTA, CDR2 FQGNSA. V shed 6 bases and J 5 bases; nucleotides not matched to a gene: 3. CDR3 sequence reads: CASRRDRGTEAFF. For the CDR3, the DNA is TGTGCCAGCAGAAGGGACAGGGGAACTGAAGCTTTCTTT.

The chain uses TRBV6-5 and TRBJ2-6, with no clear D. In germline, CDR1 is MNHEY, CDR2 SVGAGI. The CDR3 sequence is 15 residues long. Trimming took off 7 bases at V and 0 bases at J, with 10 bases between the two ends. DNA for the CDR3: TGTGCCAGCATCGGAAGTTCCTCTGGGGCCAACGTCCTGACTTTC. Protein sequence: CASIGSSSGANVLTF.

The genes are TRBV14 and TRBJ1-2; 12 positions agree with TRBD1. J lost 8 bases, V lost 4 bases, and 8 bases had no gene match. The CDR3 runs 15 residues. The germline V gene has CDR1 SGHDN and CDR2 FVKESK. In nucleotides, the CDR3 is TGTGCCAGCAGCCCGGGGACAGGGGGCGCCTGGGGCTACACCTTC. This encodes CASSPGTGGAWGYTF.

About this clone: The sample contains more than one DNA sequence encoding this CDR3. This CDR3 reads CSATGETQYF. In DNA, the CDR3 is TGCAGTGCTACTGGGGAGACCCAGTACTTC. The chain has TRBV20-1 and TRBJ2-5; D remains ambiguous. Trimming left V 4 bases short and J 5 bases short, with 5 bases between. Germline assignment: CDR1 DFQATT and CDR2 SNEGSKA (reference sequence). This CDR3 is 10 amino acids long.

V gene TRBV9 combines with J gene TRBJ2-7; 13 bases line up with TRBD2. With V trimmed by 0 bases and J by 3 bases, 0 bases remained unmatched. The CDR3 runs to 15 residues. CDR1 SGDLS and CDR2 YYNGEE come from the germline V gene. The CDR3 DNA reads as TGTGCCAGCAGCGTAGGGACTAGCGGGAGCTACGAGCAGTACTTC. Its translation is CASSVGTSGSYEQYF. Using reference TRBV9 and TRBJ2-7 for the parts outside the CDR3, the full variable domain is DSGVTQTPKHLITATGQRVTLRCSPRSGDLSVYWYQQSLDQGLQFLIQYYNGEERAKGNILERFSAQQFPDLHSELNLSSLELGDSALYFCASSVGTSGSYEQYFGPGTRLTVT.

The CDR3 reads CASISPRGGEGNQPQHF. CDR3 DNA sequence: TGTGCCAGTATCTCACCCCGGGGAGGGGAAGGCAATCAGCCCCAGCATTTT. The chain employs TRBV28 and TRBJ1-5, with D tentatively TRBD1 (5 bases). CDR3 length: 17 residues. Germline assignment: CDR1 MDHEN and CDR2 SYDVKM. The V end lost 9 bases, the J end lost 2 bases, and 23 bases lay between the germline ends.

The CDR3 DNA reads as TGTGCCAGCAGTGACCGGAGGGGAACTGAAGCTTTCTTT. Translation gives CASSDRRGTEAFF. The chain couples TRBV6-4 to TRBJ1-1, with D maybe TRBD1 (5 bases). In germline, CDR1 is MRHNA, CDR2 SNTAGT. The CDR3 loop spans 13 amino acids. V was trimmed by 2 bases and J by 5 bases, leaving 9 bases between them.

The CDR3 DNA follows: TGTGCCAGCAGCCGTGCTAGCACAGATACGCAGTATTTT. This gives the protein CASSRASTDTQYF. The chain uses TRBV7-3 and TRBJ2-3, with D unclear. The V end lost 5 bases, the J end lost 0 bases, and 6 bases lay between the germline ends. From germline, CDR1 is SGHTA and CDR2 FQGTGA. The CDR3 length is 13 residues.

This chain connects TRBV4-3 to TRBJ2-5; 8 nucleotides match TRBD1. The CDR3 has 16 residues. Trimming took 3 bases from V and 4 from J; bases not matched to a gene: 10. CDR1 and CDR2 (germline): LGHNA, YSLEER. In DNA, the CDR3 is TGCGCCAGCAGCCATTCCCCGACACAGGGGGGAGAGACCCAGTACTTC. Translation gives CASSHSPTQGGETQYF.

CDR3 residues: CASNVGQGAPNEQYF. CDR3 coding DNA: TGTGCCAGCAACGTTGGACAGGGGGCGCCGAACGAGCAGTACTTC. The V call is TRBV2, the J call TRBJ2-7; TRBD1 agrees at 11 bases. The CDR3 is 15 residues long. Germline V gene sequence: CDR1 SNHLY, CDR2 FYNNEI. V lost 7 bases, J lost 5 bases, and 10 bases stayed unmatched. Based on the CDR3 plus reference TRBV2 and TRBJ2-7, the full variable domain is EPEVTQTPSHQVTQMGQEVILRCVPISNHLYFYWYRQILGQKVEFLVSFYNNEISEKSEIFDDQFSVERPDGSNFTLKIRSTKLEDSAMYFCASNVGQGAPNEQYFGPGTRLTVT.

The rearrangement uses TRBV7-9 and TRBJ1-6, with 7 bases aligning to TRBD1. CDR3 length equals 14 residues. CDR1 is SEHNR, CDR2 FQNEAQ, per germline (reference sequence). Trimming cost V 1 base and J 6 bases; bases outside gene matches: 0. The CDR3 nucleotides read TGTGCCAGCAGCTTAGGGGACAGTAATTCACCCCTCCACTTT. Its protein is CASSLGDSNSPLHF. Full variable domain (rest looked up from reference TRBV7-9 and TRBJ1-6): DTGVSQNPRHKITKRGQNVTFRCDPISEHNRLYWYRQTLGQGPEFLTYFQNEAQLEKSRLLSDRFSAERPKGSFSTLEIQRTEQGDSAMYLCASSLGDSNSPLHFGNGTRLTVT.

The chain carries TRBV6-5 and TRBJ2-2; D is ambiguous. The CDR3 runs 13 residues. Germline V CDR1 and CDR2: MNHEY, SVGAGI. V was clipped by 7 bases and J by 4 bases, with 10 bases between them. Here the CDR3 DNA reads TGTGCCAGCACTCGCGGTGGCACCGGGGAGCTGTTTTTT. It specifies CASTRGGTGELFF.

The V call is TRBV20-1, the J call TRBJ1-2; tentative D call: TRBD1 (6 bases). Germline V gives CDR1 DFQATT, CDR2 SNEGSKA (reference sequence). This CDR3 is built from 11 residues. V dropped 1 base and J dropped 6 bases, with 6 bases sitting between them. DNA for the CDR3: TGCAGTGCTAGAGGGGGGCATGGCTACACCTTC. Its protein product is CSARGGHGYTF.